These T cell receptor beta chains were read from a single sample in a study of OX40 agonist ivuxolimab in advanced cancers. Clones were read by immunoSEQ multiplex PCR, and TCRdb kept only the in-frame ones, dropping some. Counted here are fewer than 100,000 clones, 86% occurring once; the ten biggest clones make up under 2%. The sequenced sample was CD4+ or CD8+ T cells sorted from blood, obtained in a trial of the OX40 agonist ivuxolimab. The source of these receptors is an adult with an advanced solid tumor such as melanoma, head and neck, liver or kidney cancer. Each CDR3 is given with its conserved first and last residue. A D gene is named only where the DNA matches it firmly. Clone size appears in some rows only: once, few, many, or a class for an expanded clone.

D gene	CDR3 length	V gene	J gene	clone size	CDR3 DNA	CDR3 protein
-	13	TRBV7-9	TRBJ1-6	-	TGTGCCAGCAGCTCTTTACCGAATTCACCCCTCCACTTT	CASSSLPNSPLHF
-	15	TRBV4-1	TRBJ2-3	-	TGCGCCAGCAGCCATACAAGGAGTGGCACAGATACGCAGTATTTT	CASSHTRSGTDTQYF
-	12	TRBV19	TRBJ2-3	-	TGTGCCAGTAGTATATCGCGAGATACGCAGTATTTT	CASSISRDTQYF
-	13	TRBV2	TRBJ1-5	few	TGTGCCAGCAGCGGAGGACAGCTAGAGCCCCAGCATTTT	CASSGGQLEPQHF
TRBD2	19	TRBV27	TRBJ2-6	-	TGTGCCAGCAGTCCCCTAGCCGGGGGGGGCGGCTCTGGGGCCAACGTCCTGACTTTC	CASSPLAGGGGSGANVLTF
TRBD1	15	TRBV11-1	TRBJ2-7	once	TGTGCCAGCAGCTTGGGGACAGGGGCCCCAGGAGAGCAGTACTTC	CASSLGTGAPGEQYF
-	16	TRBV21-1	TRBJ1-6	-	TGTGCCAGCAGCAAAGCAATAAAAGGACACTATTCACCCCTCCACTTT	CASSKAIKGHYSPLHF
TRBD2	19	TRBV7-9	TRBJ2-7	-	TGTGCCAGCAGCTTTAGTCTTTGGACTAGCGGGGGGGCTCCAGGCGAGCAGTACTTC	CASSFSLWTSGGAPGEQYF
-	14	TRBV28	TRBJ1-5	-	TGTGCCAGCAGTTTAACGTATAGCAATCAGCCCCAGCATTTT	CASSLTYSNQPQHF
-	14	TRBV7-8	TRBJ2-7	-	TGTGCCAGCAGCTTATTAAGACAGTCCTACGAGCAGTACTTC	CASSLLRQSYEQYF
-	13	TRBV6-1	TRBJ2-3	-	TGTGCCAGCACCCCGGCAGGGGCAGATACGCAGTATTTT	CASTPAGADTQYF
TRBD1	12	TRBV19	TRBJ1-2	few	TGTGCCAGCAGGGGGAGTTACTATGGCTACACCTTC	CASRGSYYGYTF
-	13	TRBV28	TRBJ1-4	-	TGTGCCAGCATTTCAGGGCTTAATGAAAAACTGTTTTTT	CASISGLNEKLFF
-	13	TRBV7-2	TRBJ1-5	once	TGTGCCAGCAGCGACTTGGCCCCCCAGCCCCAGCATTTT	CASSDLAPQPQHF
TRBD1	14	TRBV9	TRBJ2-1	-	TGTGCCAGCAGGCCGCAGGGGGCGTACAATGAGCAGTTCTTC	CASRPQGAYNEQFF
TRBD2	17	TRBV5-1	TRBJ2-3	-	TGCGCCAGCAGCTTGGCCCCACCCGGGAGGAGCACAGATACGCAGTATTTT	CASSLAPPGRSTDTQYF
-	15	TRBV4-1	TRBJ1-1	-	TGCGCCAGCAGCCAGGAGCACAGGGATTTCACTGAAGCTTTCTTT	CASSQEHRDFTEAFF
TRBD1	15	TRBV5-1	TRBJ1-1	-	TGCGCCAGCAGCTCTTGGACAGGACAGAACACTGAAGCTTTCTTT	CASSSWTGQNTEAFF
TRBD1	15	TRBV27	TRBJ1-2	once	TGTGCCAGCAGCCCTCCCGGGACAGCCAACTATGGCTACACCTTC	CASSPPGTANYGYTF
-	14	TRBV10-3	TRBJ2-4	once	TGTGCCATCAGTGAGTTCCCGGGACCAAACATTCAGTACTTC	CAISEFPGPNIQYF
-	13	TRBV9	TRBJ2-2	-	TGTGCCAGCAGGCTGATGAACACCGGGGAGCTGTTTTTT	CASRLMNTGELFF
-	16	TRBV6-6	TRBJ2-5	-	TGTGCCAGCAGTTACAATACAGGGACGCCTAAGGAGACCCAGTACTTC	CASSYNTGTPKETQYF
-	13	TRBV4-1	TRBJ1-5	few	TGCGCCAGCAGCCAAGATCGTAGGTCCCCCCAGCATTTT	CASSQDRRSPQHF
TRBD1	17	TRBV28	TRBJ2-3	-	TGTGCCAGCAGTTCTGGCCAACAGGGGGTGAGCACAGATACGCAGTATTTT	CASSSGQQGVSTDTQYF
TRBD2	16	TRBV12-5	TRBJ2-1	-	TGTGCTAGTGGTCCCCCTTTGGGGGGGGGAGTCAATGAGCAGTTCTTC	CASGPPLGGGVNEQFF
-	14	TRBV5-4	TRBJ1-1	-	TGTGCCAGCAGCTTGGGTCGGGGCGGCACTGAAGCTTTCTTT	CASSLGRGGTEAFF
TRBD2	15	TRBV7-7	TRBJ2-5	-	TGTGCCAGCAGCCTAGCGGGGGGGCCTCGAGAGACCCAGTACTTC	CASSLAGGPRETQYF
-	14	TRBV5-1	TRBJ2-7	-	TGCGCCAGCAGCTCGGCGGACATATCCTACGAGCAGTACTTC	CASSSADISYEQYF
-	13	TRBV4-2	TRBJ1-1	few	TGTGCCAGCAGCCAGTACAGGGAGGGTGAAGCTTTCTTT	CASSQYREGEAFF
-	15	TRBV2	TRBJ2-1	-	TGTGCCAGCAAGGTGGGTCCTGGCTCTTACAATGAGCAGTTCTTC	CASKVGPGSYNEQFF
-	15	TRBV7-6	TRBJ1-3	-	TGTGCCAGCAGCGCCCAACAGGTCCCGAGAAACACCATATATTTT	CASSAQQVPRNTIYF
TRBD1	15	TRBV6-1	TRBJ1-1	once	TGTGCCAGCACGAAAACCGGGACAGGGGGCTTTGAAGCTTTCTTT	CASTKTGTGGFEAFF